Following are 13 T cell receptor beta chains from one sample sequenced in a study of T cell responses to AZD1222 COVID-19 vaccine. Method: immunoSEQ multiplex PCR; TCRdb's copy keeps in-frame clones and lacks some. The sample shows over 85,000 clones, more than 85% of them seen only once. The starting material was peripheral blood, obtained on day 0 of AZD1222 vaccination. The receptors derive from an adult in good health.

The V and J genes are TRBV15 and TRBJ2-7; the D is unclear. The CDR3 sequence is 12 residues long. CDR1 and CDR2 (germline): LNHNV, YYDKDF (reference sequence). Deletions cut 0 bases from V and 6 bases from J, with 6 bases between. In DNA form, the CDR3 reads TGTGCCACCAGCAGAGATTTTGCCGAGCAGTACTTC. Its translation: CATSRDFAEQYF.

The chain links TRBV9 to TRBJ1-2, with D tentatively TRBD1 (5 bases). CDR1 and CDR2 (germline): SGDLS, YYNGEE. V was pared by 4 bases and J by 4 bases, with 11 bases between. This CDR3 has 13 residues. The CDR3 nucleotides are TGTGCCAGCAGCACCACAGGCTCCTATGGCTACACCTTC. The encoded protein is CASSTTGSYGYTF.

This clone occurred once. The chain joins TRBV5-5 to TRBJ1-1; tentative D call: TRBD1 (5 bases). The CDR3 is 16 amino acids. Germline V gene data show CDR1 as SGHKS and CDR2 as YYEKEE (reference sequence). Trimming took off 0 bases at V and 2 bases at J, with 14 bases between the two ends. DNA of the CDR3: TGTGCCAGCAGCTTGGCCCCAGGGCGACACAACACTGAAGCTTTCTTT. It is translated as CASSLAPGRHNTEAFF. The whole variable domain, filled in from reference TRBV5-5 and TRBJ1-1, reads DAGVTQSPTHLIKTRGQQVTLRCSPISGHKSVSWYQQVLGQGPQFIFQYYEKEERGRGNFPDRFSARQFPNYSSELNVNALLLGDSALYLCASSLAPGRHNTEAFFGQGTRLTVV.

The DNA for the CDR3 is TGTGCCAGCAGCGTAGGGACAGGGCTGATGAACACTGAAGCTTTCTTT. Its translation is CASSVGTGLMNTEAFF. The V call is TRBV9, the J call TRBJ1-1; 8 nucleotides match TRBD1. V gave up 0 bases and J gave up 0 bases; unmatched junction bases: 4. Germline V gives CDR1 SGDLS, CDR2 YYNGEE. The CDR3 has 16 amino acids.

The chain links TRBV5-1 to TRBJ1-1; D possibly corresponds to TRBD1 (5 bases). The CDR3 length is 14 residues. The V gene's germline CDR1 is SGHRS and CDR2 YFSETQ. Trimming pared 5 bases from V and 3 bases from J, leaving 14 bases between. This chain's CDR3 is CASRPIPGHTEAFF. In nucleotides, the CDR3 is TGCGCCAGCAGGCCTATCCCGGGGCACACTGAAGCTTTCTTT.

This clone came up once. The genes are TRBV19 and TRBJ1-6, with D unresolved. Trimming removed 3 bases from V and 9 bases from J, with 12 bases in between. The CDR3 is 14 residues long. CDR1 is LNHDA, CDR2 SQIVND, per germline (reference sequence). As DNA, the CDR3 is TGTGCCAGTAGTATCCCGGAACCCCGTTCACCCCTCCACTTT. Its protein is CASSIPEPRSPLHF.

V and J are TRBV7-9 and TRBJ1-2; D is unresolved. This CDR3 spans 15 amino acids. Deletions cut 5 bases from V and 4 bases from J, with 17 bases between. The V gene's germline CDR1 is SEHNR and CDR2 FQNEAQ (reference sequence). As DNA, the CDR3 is TGTGCCAGCAGCCCGTATGAGGGCCCGCTCTATGGCTACACCTTC. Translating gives CASSPYEGPLYGYTF.

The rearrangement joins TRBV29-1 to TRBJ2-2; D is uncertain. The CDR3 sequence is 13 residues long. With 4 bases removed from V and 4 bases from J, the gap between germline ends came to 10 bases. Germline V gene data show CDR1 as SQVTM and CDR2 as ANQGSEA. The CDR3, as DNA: TGCAGCGTTGGAGTCACCGGCACCGGGGAGCTGTTTTTT. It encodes CSVGVTGTGELFF.

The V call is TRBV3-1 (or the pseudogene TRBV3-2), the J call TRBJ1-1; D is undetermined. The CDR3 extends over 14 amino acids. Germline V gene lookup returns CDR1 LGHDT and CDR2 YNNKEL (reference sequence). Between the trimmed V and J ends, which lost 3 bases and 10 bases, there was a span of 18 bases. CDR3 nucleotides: TGTGCCAGCAGCCATTGGGCACTTGAAGGTGGAGCTTTCTTT. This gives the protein CASSHWALEGGAFF.

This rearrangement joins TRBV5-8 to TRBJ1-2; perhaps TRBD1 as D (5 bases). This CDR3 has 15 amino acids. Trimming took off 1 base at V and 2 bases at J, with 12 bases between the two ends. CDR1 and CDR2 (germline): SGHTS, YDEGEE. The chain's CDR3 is CASSLRQGGNYGYTF. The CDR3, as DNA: TGTGCCAGCAGCTTGAGGCAGGGCGGAAACTATGGCTACACCTTC.

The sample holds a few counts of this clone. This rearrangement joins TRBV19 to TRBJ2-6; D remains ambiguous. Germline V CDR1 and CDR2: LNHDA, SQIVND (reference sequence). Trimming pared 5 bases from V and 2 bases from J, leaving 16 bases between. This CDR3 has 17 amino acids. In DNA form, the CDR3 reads TGTGCCAGTAGTTATAAAGGTTTTATGGCTGGGGCCAACGTCCTGACTTTC. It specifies CASSYKGFMAGANVLTF.

Here the CDR3 reads CASSLRRQRLAGSYEQYF. The CDR3 DNA sequence: TGTGCCAGCAGCTTAAGGAGACAGAGACTAGCGGGGTCCTACGAGCAGTACTTC. The chain employs TRBV11-2 and TRBJ2-7; 11 nucleotides match TRBD2. This CDR3 contains 18 residues. The ends lost 2 bases at V and 1 base at J; junction bases unmatched: 10. Per the germline V gene, CDR1 is SGHAT and CDR2 is FQNNGV. The variable domain in full, with the rest retrieved from reference TRBV11-2 and TRBJ2-7, is EAGVAQSPRYKIIEKRQSVAFWCNPISGHATLYWYQQILGQGPKLLIQFQNNGVVDDSQLPKDRFSAERLKGVDSTLKIQPAKLEDSAVYLCASSLRRQRLAGSYEQYFGPGTRLTVT.

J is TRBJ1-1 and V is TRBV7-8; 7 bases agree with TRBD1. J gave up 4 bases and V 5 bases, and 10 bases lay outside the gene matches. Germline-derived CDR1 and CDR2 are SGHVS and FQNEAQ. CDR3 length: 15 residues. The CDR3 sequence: CASSTRQGDGTEAFF. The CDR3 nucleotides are TGTGCCAGCAGCACGCGACAGGGAGATGGCACTGAAGCTTTCTTT. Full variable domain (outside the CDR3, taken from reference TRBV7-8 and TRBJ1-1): GAGVSQSPRYKVAKRGQDVALRCDPISGHVSLFWYQQALGQGPEFLTYFQNEAQLDKSGLPSDRFFAERPEGSVSTLKIQRTQQEDSAVYLCASSTRQGDGTEAFFGQGTRLTVV.